This T cell receptor beta chain stems from a study of relationships among human T cell subsets. Whole-study results and caveats: V, D, J usage, CDR3 length and N-additions were similar across seven subsets. Th1, Th2 and regulatory subsets overlapped substantially in CDR3 sequences. Some CD4+CD8+ double-positive cells may remain after bead sorting.

From mRNA, alpha and beta CDR3 regions were amplified using semiquantitative ARM-PCR. Exponential amplification used communal superprimers after tagged nested gene-specific primers in ARM-PCR. Each CDR3 protein gets one entry after TCRdb re-called the multiplex PCR reads with MiXCR. The table includes around 14,000 distinct CDR3 sequences, around 62% detected once. T cell subsets were isolated with antibody-coated magnetic beads. Trimming removed 6 bases from V and 4 bases from J, with 17 bases in between. There are 15 residues in the CDR3. Germline CDR1 is MRHNA and CDR2 is SNTAGT. On this clonotype itself: What it recognizes is unknown.

This clonotype was sampled from a man aged 40-55 years in good health. The rearrangement links TRBV6-4 to TRBJ2-3, with TRBD2 as a possible D gene (6 bases). Sequencing used total T cells sorted from blood. The CDR3: CASSRMLGGPDTQYF. The CDR3 bases are TGTGCCAGCAGCAGGATGCTGGGAGGCCCAGATACGCAGTATTTT.